This T cell receptor (beta chain) was retrieved from a study of technical replicates of blood from a few donors. Between the trimmed V and J ends, which lost 3 bases and 2 bases, there was a span of 5 bases. Germline V gene data show CDR1 as SQVTM and CDR2 as ANQGSEA. CDR3 length: 13 amino acids. Some clones are missing from TCRdb's copy, which holds only in-frame ones; the method was immunoSEQ multiplex PCR. The sample lists some 57,000 clones; 97% were seen once. This TCR came from a human donor in good health. The sequenced sample consisted of T cells isolated from PBMCs. The chain joins TRBV29-1 to TRBJ2-6, with no clear D. CDR3 sequence: CSVEQTGANVLTF. The CDR3 coding sequence is TGCAGCGTTGAGCAGACTGGGGCCAACGTCCTGACTTTC.